A selection of T cell receptor beta chains follows, all from one sample in a study of early T cells in non-severe SARS-CoV-2 infection. TCRdb fed the 5' RACE reads into MiXCR, producing one record per CDR3 protein. The repertoire consists of tens of thousands of distinct CDR3 sequences, with 11% occurring once and the leading ten covering about 9.5%. The source material was whole blood. Source of these receptors: an adult who was a healthcare worker with PCR-confirmed SARS-CoV-2 infection or an uninfected control (not recorded which). Both conserved end residues are part of each CDR3. Fields, in order: J gene, clone size, D gene, V gene, CDR3 protein, CDR3 DNA. D genes are given only for firm matches. Size is stated for part of the rows, as once, few or many counts, or as a class when the clone is expanded.

j_call: TRBJ2-7
clone_size: many
d_call: NA
v_call: TRBV3-2
cdr3_aa: CASSQDPGQGRVSYEQYF
cdr3_nt: TGTGCCAGCAGCCAAGATCCGGGACAGGGAAGGGTCTCCTACGAGCAGTACTTC

j_call: TRBJ2-7
clone_size: many
d_call: NA
v_call: TRBV5-1
cdr3_aa: CASSGEGRNYYEQYF
cdr3_nt: TGCGCCAGCAGCGGAGAGGGGAGGAACTACTACGAGCAGTACTTC

j_call: TRBJ1-5
clone_size: many
d_call: NA
v_call: TRBV6-2/TRBV6-3
cdr3_aa: CASSNGINQPQHF
cdr3_nt: TGTGCCAGCAGCAACGGGATCAATCAGCCCCAGCATTTT

j_call: TRBJ2-7
clone_size: NA
d_call: TRBD2
v_call: TRBV7-9
cdr3_aa: CASRMASGGIYEQYF
cdr3_nt: TGTGCCAGCAGGATGGCTAGCGGGGGGATTTACGAGCAGTACTTC

j_call: TRBJ1-2
clone_size: NA
d_call: NA
v_call: TRBV12-3/TRBV12-4
cdr3_aa: CASSLTGNYGYTF
cdr3_nt: TGTGCCAGCAGTTTAACAGGCAACTATGGCTACACCTTC

j_call: TRBJ2-7
clone_size: many
d_call: NA
v_call: TRBV12-5
cdr3_aa: CASSRSPIYEQYF
cdr3_nt: TGTGCTAGTTCTCGAAGTCCGATCTACGAGCAGTACTTC

j_call: TRBJ2-3
clone_size: few
d_call: NA
v_call: TRBV4-1
cdr3_aa: CASTLREGVYTDTQYF
cdr3_nt: TGCGCCAGCACCTTAAGAGAAGGGGTATACACAGATACGCAGTATTTT

j_call: TRBJ2-6
clone_size: few
d_call: NA
v_call: TRBV7-2
cdr3_aa: CASSLEGSGANVLTF
cdr3_nt: TGTGCCAGCAGCTTAGAGGGGTCTGGGGCCAACGTCCTGACTTTC

j_call: TRBJ2-2
clone_size: many
d_call: NA
v_call: TRBV6-2/TRBV6-3
cdr3_aa: CASSYPNTGELFF
cdr3_nt: TGTGCCAGCAGTTACCCGAACACCGGGGAGCTGTTTTTT

j_call: TRBJ2-1
clone_size: many
d_call: TRBD2
v_call: TRBV7-2
cdr3_aa: CASSPTSGGTSYNEQFF
cdr3_nt: TGTGCCAGCAGCCCGACTAGCGGGGGTACGTCCTACAATGAGCAGTTCTTC

j_call: TRBJ1-5
clone_size: NA
d_call: NA
v_call: TRBV20-1
cdr3_aa: CSASRGVGQPQHF
cdr3_nt: TGCAGTGCTAGTAGGGGGGTTGGTCAGCCCCAGCATTTT

j_call: TRBJ1-2
clone_size: NA
d_call: NA
v_call: TRBV7-9
cdr3_aa: CASSLEAGYYGYTF
cdr3_nt: TGTGCCAGCAGCCTCGAAGCAGGGTACTATGGCTACACCTTC

j_call: TRBJ2-1
clone_size: many
d_call: NA
v_call: TRBV12-3/TRBV12-4
cdr3_aa: CASTLGAGARNEQFF
cdr3_nt: TGTGCCAGCACCTTGGGGGCAGGCGCCAGGAATGAGCAGTTCTTC

j_call: TRBJ2-5
clone_size: few
d_call: NA
v_call: TRBV28
cdr3_aa: CASSGGQETQYF
cdr3_nt: TGTGCCAGCAGTGGAGGGCAGGAGACCCAGTACTTC

j_call: TRBJ1-4
clone_size: few
d_call: NA
v_call: TRBV5-1
cdr3_aa: CASSLEGNEKLFF
cdr3_nt: TGCGCCAGCAGCTTGGAGGGAAATGAAAAACTGTTTTTT

j_call: TRBJ1-2
clone_size: few
d_call: NA
v_call: TRBV3-1
cdr3_aa: CASSQDPGAYGYTF
cdr3_nt: TGTGCCAGCAGCCAAGATCCGGGGGCCTATGGCTACACCTTC

j_call: TRBJ2-7
clone_size: many
d_call: NA
v_call: TRBV7-2
cdr3_aa: CASSLRPGTPYEQYF
cdr3_nt: TGTGCCAGCAGCTTACGGCCCGGGACACCGTACGAGCAGTACTTC

j_call: TRBJ1-1
clone_size: many
d_call: NA
v_call: TRBV13
cdr3_aa: CASSEAGAIGTEAFF
cdr3_nt: TGTGCCAGCAGCGAGGCGGGGGCTATAGGTACTGAAGCTTTCTTT

j_call: TRBJ1-4
clone_size: few
d_call: TRBD1
v_call: TRBV7-6
cdr3_aa: CASSRDRGEEKLFF
cdr3_nt: TGTGCCAGCAGCAGGGACAGGGGGGAGGAAAAACTGTTTTTT

j_call: TRBJ2-7
clone_size: many
d_call: TRBD1
v_call: TRBV6-5
cdr3_aa: CASSYRDRGAYEQYF
cdr3_nt: TGTGCCAGCAGTTACCGGGACAGGGGGGCCTACGAGCAGTACTTC

j_call: TRBJ2-5
clone_size: NA
d_call: NA
v_call: TRBV20-1
cdr3_aa: CSGGIQETQYF
cdr3_nt: TGCAGTGGGGGGATTCAAGAGACCCAGTACTTC

j_call: TRBJ2-5
clone_size: many
d_call: NA
v_call: TRBV19
cdr3_aa: CASSITGKETQYF
cdr3_nt: TGTGCCAGTAGTATAACAGGGAAAGAGACCCAGTACTTC

j_call: TRBJ1-4
clone_size: many
d_call: NA
v_call: TRBV20-1
cdr3_aa: CSATQGGGSNEKLFF
cdr3_nt: TGCAGTGCTACTCAGGGCGGAGGGTCTAATGAAAAACTGTTTTTT

j_call: TRBJ1-5
clone_size: NA
d_call: NA
v_call: TRBV5-5
cdr3_aa: CASSLDGAVDQPQHF
cdr3_nt: TGTGCCAGCAGCTTGGATGGGGCGGTGGATCAGCCCCAGCATTTT

j_call: TRBJ1-1
clone_size: NA
d_call: TRBD1
v_call: TRBV6-1
cdr3_aa: CASHRGLGNTEAFF
cdr3_nt: TGTGCCAGTCACAGGGGGCTTGGGAACACTGAAGCTTTCTTT

j_call: TRBJ1-5
clone_size: many
d_call: NA
v_call: TRBV6-2/TRBV6-3
cdr3_aa: CASGIYGNSNQPQHF
cdr3_nt: TGTGCCAGCGGGATCTACGGAAATAGCAATCAGCCCCAGCATTTT

j_call: TRBJ2-7
clone_size: NA
d_call: NA
v_call: TRBV19
cdr3_aa: CASSIRGTGGEQYF
cdr3_nt: TGTGCCAGTAGTATAAGGGGGACGGGAGGCGAGCAGTACTTC

j_call: TRBJ2-2
clone_size: NA
d_call: TRBD2
v_call: TRBV6-5
cdr3_aa: CASASSGGYTGELFF
cdr3_nt: TGTGCCAGCGCCTCTAGCGGGGGGTACACCGGGGAGCTGTTTTTT

j_call: TRBJ1-2
clone_size: few
d_call: NA
v_call: TRBV18
cdr3_aa: CASSPQDGDGYTF
cdr3_nt: TGTGCCAGCTCACCTCAAGACGGGGATGGCTACACCTTC

j_call: TRBJ1-6
clone_size: many
d_call: TRBD1
v_call: TRBV7-9
cdr3_aa: CASSQGQYNSPLHF
cdr3_nt: TGTGCCAGCAGCCAGGGACAGTATAATTCACCCCTCCACTTT

j_call: TRBJ2-5
clone_size: many
d_call: TRBD1
v_call: TRBV28
cdr3_aa: CASLGTGRETQYF
cdr3_nt: TGTGCCAGCTTAGGGACAGGCAGAGAGACCCAGTACTTC

j_call: TRBJ2-2
clone_size: NA
d_call: NA
v_call: TRBV6-5
cdr3_aa: CASSYSRDRQLFF
cdr3_nt: TGTGCCAGCAGTTACTCGAGGGATAGACAGCTGTTTTTT

j_call: TRBJ1-2
clone_size: many
d_call: NA
v_call: TRBV20-1
cdr3_aa: CSARDPGYYGYTF
cdr3_nt: TGCAGTGCTAGAGATCCAGGGTACTATGGCTACACCTTC

j_call: TRBJ2-3
clone_size: NA
d_call: NA
v_call: TRBV7-6
cdr3_aa: CASSLLTRADTQYF
cdr3_nt: TGTGCCAGCAGCTTGTTAACCCGGGCAGATACGCAGTATTTT

j_call: TRBJ2-2
clone_size: NA
d_call: NA
v_call: TRBV6-2/TRBV6-3
cdr3_aa: CASSLNRAARELFF
cdr3_nt: TGTGCCAGCAGCCTAAACAGGGCCGCCAGGGAGCTGTTTTTT

j_call: TRBJ1-4
clone_size: many
d_call: TRBD1
v_call: TRBV18
cdr3_aa: CASSPTWGTGDEKLFF
cdr3_nt: TGTGCCAGCTCACCGACCTGGGGGACAGGCGATGAAAAACTGTTTTTT

j_call: TRBJ1-1
clone_size: few
d_call: NA
v_call: TRBV4-1
cdr3_aa: CASSHLLEGGEAFF
cdr3_nt: TGCGCCAGCAGCCACCTCCTCGAGGGGGGTGAAGCTTTCTTT

j_call: TRBJ1-3
clone_size: many
d_call: NA
v_call: TRBV27
cdr3_aa: CASSFSPEPRTGNTIYF
cdr3_nt: TGTGCCAGCAGTTTTAGCCCCGAGCCTCGGACCGGAAACACCATATATTTT

j_call: TRBJ1-2
clone_size: many
d_call: NA
v_call: TRBV9
cdr3_aa: CASSASLLRRYGYTF
cdr3_nt: TGTGCCAGCAGCGCTTCCCTCTTAAGGCGCTATGGCTACACCTTC

j_call: TRBJ2-1
clone_size: many
d_call: TRBD1
v_call: TRBV11-2
cdr3_aa: CASSAGQGDEQFF
cdr3_nt: TGTGCCAGCAGCGCTGGACAGGGCGATGAGCAGTTCTTC

j_call: TRBJ2-1
clone_size: NA
d_call: TRBD2
v_call: TRBV20-1
cdr3_aa: CSARVAGGHNEQFF
cdr3_nt: TGCAGTGCTAGAGTAGCGGGGGGGCACAATGAGCAGTTCTTC

j_call: TRBJ2-7
clone_size: NA
d_call: NA
v_call: TRBV19
cdr3_aa: CASSPRFDTSSPSYEQYF
cdr3_nt: TGTGCCAGTAGCCCCCGATTTGATACATCCAGCCCCTCCTACGAGCAGTACTTC